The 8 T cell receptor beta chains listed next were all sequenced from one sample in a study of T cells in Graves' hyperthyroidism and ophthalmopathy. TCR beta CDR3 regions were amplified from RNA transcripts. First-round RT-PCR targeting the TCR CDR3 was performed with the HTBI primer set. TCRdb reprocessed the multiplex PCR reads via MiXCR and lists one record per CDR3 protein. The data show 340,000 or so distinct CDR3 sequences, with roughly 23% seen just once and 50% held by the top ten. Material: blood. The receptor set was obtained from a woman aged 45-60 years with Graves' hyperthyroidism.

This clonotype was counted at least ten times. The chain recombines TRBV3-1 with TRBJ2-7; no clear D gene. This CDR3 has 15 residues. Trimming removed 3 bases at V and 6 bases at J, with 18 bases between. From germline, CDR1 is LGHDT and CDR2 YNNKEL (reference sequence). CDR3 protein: CASSHVPDSLGEQYF. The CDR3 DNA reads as TGTGCCAGCAGCCATGTTCCCGACTCCTTGGGCGAGCAGTACTTC.

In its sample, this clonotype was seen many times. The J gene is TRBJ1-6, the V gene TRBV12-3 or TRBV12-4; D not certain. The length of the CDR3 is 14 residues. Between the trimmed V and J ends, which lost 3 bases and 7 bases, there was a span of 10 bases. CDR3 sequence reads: CASSFDGSNSPLHF. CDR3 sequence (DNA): TGTGCCAGCAGTTTCGACGGTTCAAATTCACCCCTCCACTTT.

CDR3 sequence reads: CASSVVGDTEAFF. The CDR3 coding sequence is TGTGCCAGCAGTGTGGTGGGTGACACTGAAGCTTTCTTT. The genes are TRBV25-1 and TRBJ1-1; no clear D. CDR1 is MGHDK and CDR2 is SYGVNS in the germline V gene. CDR3 length: 13 residues. V was pared by 4 bases and J by 3 bases, with 9 bases between.

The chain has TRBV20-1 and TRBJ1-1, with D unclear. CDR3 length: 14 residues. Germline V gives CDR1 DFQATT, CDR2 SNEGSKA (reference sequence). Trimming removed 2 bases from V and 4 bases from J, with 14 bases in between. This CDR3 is CSARHGKNPTEAFF. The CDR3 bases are TGCAGTGCTAGACACGGAAAGAATCCCACTGAAGCTTTCTTT.

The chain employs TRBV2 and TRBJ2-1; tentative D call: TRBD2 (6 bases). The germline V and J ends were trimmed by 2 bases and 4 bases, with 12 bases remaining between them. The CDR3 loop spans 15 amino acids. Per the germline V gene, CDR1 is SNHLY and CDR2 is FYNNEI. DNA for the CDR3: TGTGCCAGCAGTGAAAGACTAGTGGGATACAATGAGCAGTTCTTC. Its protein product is CASSERLVGYNEQFF.

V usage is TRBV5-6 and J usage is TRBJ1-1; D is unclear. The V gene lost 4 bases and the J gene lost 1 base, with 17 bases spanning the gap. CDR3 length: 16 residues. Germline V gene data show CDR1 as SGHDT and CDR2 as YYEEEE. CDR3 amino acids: CASSRRRNEKNTEAFF. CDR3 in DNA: TGTGCCAGCAGCAGGAGAAGGAACGAGAAGAACACTGAAGCTTTCTTT.

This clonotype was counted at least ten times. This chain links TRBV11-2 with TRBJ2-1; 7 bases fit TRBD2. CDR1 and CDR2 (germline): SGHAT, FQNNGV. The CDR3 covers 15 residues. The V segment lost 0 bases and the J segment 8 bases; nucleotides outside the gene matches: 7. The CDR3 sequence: CASSLDLGLSDEQFF. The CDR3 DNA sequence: TGTGCCAGCAGCTTAGATCTGGGACTAAGCGATGAGCAGTTCTTC. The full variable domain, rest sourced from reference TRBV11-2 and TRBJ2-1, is EAGVAQSPRYKIIEKRQSVAFWCNPISGHATLYWYQQILGQGPKLLIQFQNNGVVDDSQLPKDRFSAERLKGVDSTLKIQPAKLEDSAVYLCASSLDLGLSDEQFFGPGTRLTVL.

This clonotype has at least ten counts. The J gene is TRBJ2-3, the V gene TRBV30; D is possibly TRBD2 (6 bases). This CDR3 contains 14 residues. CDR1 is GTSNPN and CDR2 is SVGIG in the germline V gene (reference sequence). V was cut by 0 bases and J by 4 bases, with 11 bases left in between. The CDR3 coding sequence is TGTGCCTGGAGTGTGGGCGGGGTAGCAGATACGCAGTATTTT. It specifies CAWSVGGVADTQYF.